Here is one T cell receptor beta chain with its context. The table came from immunoSEQ multiplex PCR; TCRdb's copy has only in-frame clones and leaves some out. Of fewer than 200,000 clones in the sample, around 87% are singletons; the top ten hold 2.5%. There are 14 residues in the CDR3. Trimming at V came to 5 bases and at J to 7 bases, leaving 11 bases not matched to a gene. The germline V gene has CDR1 MNHEY and CDR2 SMNVEV (reference sequence). This sample was taken from a study of blood T cell repertoires in COVID-19. Looking at the study overall: Collection of acute and convalescent COVID-19 samples took place in the United States, Italy and Spain.

Material for sequencing was peripheral blood. This TCR was sampled from a woman of 80 years or more with COVID-19, enrolled during active disease. The chain recombines TRBV27 with TRBJ2-7, with 7 bases identical to TRBD1. The CDR3 sequence is CASSRRGGADEQYF. The CDR3 DNA sequence: TGTGCCAGCAGTCGTCGAGGGGGCGCGGATGAGCAGTACTTC.